Listed below are T cell receptor beta chains from one sample, sequenced in a study of blood T cells in healthy people across ages. TCRdb used MiXCR to reprocess the 5' RACE reads, holding one entry per CDR3 protein. The sample has about 1.7 million distinct CDR3 sequences, 28% seen once. What was sequenced was blood. All receptors derive from a woman aged 25 to 45 in good health. Each CDR3 is given with its conserved first and last residue. D genes are given only for firm matches. Clone sizes are given selectively: once, few, many, or a class where the clone is expanded.

TRBV6-5	TRBJ1-5	TRBD1	.	TGTGCCGGCAGGGAATCCGGGACAGGCAATCAGCCCCAGCATTTT	CAGRESGTGNQPQHF
TRBV20-1	TRBJ1-6	TRBD1	.	TGCAGTGCTTCAGGGGGCGCGGAATCACCCCTCCACTTT	CSASGGAESPLHF
TRBV11-2	TRBJ2-5	.	few	TGTGCCAGCAGCTTAGTGGCCGGGAGATCTCAAGAGACCCAGTACTTC	CASSLVAGRSQETQYF
TRBV20-1	TRBJ2-5	.	many	TGCAGTGCTAGGGGCAGGGATCAAGAGACCCAGTACTTC	CSARGRDQETQYF
TRBV6-1	TRBJ2-2	.	.	TGTGCCAGCAGTGAAGTAGCGGAGGGCGGGGTGTTGTTTTTT	CASSEVAEGGVLFF
TRBV19	TRBJ2-7	.	.	TGTGCCAGTAGTATGGATTACCCAGGGTACGAGCAGTACTTC	CASSMDYPGYEQYF
TRBV20-1	TRBJ1-2	.	few	TGCAGTGCTATGACGACAGACGCTAACTATGGCTACACCTTC	CSAMTTDANYGYTF
TRBV20-1	TRBJ2-3	.	.	TGCAGTGCTAGAGATGTGCGGGGACGCACAGATACGCAGTATTTT	CSARDVRGRTDTQYF
TRBV7-2	TRBJ2-7	.	.	TGTGTCAGCAGCTTAGGTTCAGGGGTAGCCACCTACGAGCAGTACTTC	CVSSLGSGVATYEQYF
TRBV15	TRBJ2-1	.	.	TGTGCCACCAGCAGAGATGTGGGGGGAGGTGAGCAGTTCTTC	CATSRDVGGGEQFF
TRBV3-1	TRBJ2-3	.	.	TGTGCCAGCAGCCAAGGGGGAGAGTTCGCAGATACGCAGTATTTT	CASSQGGEFADTQYF
TRBV6-6	TRBJ1-5	.	.	TGTGCCAAGGGGGTTGGGGGTCAGCCCCAGCATTTT	CAKGVGGQPQHF
TRBV4-3	TRBJ2-7	TRBD2	many	TGCGCCAGCAGCCAGGCCGGAGCGGGAGGGTACGAGCAGTACTTC	CASSQAGAGGYEQYF
TRBV6-7	TRBJ2-7	TRBD1	few	TGTGCCAGCAGTCCCCCTGACAGGGGCCACGAGCAGTACTTC	CASSPPDRGHEQYF
TRBV20-1	TRBJ1-2	TRBD1	few	TGCAGTGCTCGGGACAGACTATGGGACTATGGCTACACCTTC	CSARDRLWDYGYTF
TRBV29-1	TRBJ2-7	TRBD1	few	TGCAGCGCCGAGGAGGGACAGGGACACGGCGAGCAGTACTTC	CSAEEGQGHGEQYF
TRBV29-1	TRBJ2-1	.	few	TGCAGCGTCGCTAGCCTCCAAGACAATGAGCAGTTCTTC	CSVASLQDNEQFF
TRBV12-3/TRBV12-4	TRBJ2-7	.	few	TGTGCCAGCAGAGGGGGAGTTACAGGGCCTAGCTCCATCTACGAGCAGTACTTC	CASRGGVTGPSSIYEQYF
TRBV7-3	TRBJ2-2	.	.	TGTGCCAGCAGCCTCTCCGGGTTGTCAGGCGGGGAGCTGTTTTTT	CASSLSGLSGGELFF
TRBV20-1	TRBJ2-5	.	many	TGCAGTGCTAGAGACCCCCAGGGCACCCCGGAGACCCAGTACTTC	CSARDPQGTPETQYF
TRBV11-2	TRBJ1-2	.	.	TGTGCCAGCAGTCGCCGAGCGGACAGAAACTATGGCTACACCTTC	CASSRRADRNYGYTF
TRBV12-3/TRBV12-4	TRBJ1-2	.	few	TGTGCCAGCTCCATGGGGAATTATGGCTACACCTTC	CASSMGNYGYTF
TRBV10-3	TRBJ2-3	TRBD2	once	TGTGCCACGGGAGATGGAAAGCGGGATGGTACGCAGTATTTT	CATGDGKRDGTQYF
TRBV6-6	TRBJ2-1	.	.	TGTGCCAGCAGTTGCTATTCCGGGACGAACAATGAGCAGTTCTTC	CASSCYSGTNNEQFF
TRBV10-3	TRBJ2-1	.	.	TGTGCCATCAGTGAAGGGGGGAGCGCCTACGAGCAGTTCTTC	CAISEGGSAYEQFF
TRBV7-9	TRBJ1-5	.	few	TGTGCCAGCAGCTCGACCGTTTCGGCAGAAACGCATTTT	CASSSTVSAETHF
TRBV7-9	TRBJ2-5	.	.	TGTGCCAGCAGCTCACGGGAGCAGGGCCAAGAGACCCAGTACTTC	CASSSREQGQETQYF
TRBV7-6	TRBJ2-5	TRBD1	few	TGTGCCAGCAGCCCGAGACGGACAGGGGGCGATTGGAGTCATCCTGAGACCCAGTACTTC	CASSPRRTGGDWSHPETQYF
TRBV20-1	TRBJ2-3	TRBD2	few	TGCAGTGCTAGAGAACTAGCGGGAATGGTCGCAGATACGCAGTATTTT	CSARELAGMVADTQYF
TRBV12-3/TRBV12-4	TRBJ2-1	.	many	TGTGCCAGCAGGCAGGGGAGCTCCTACAATGAGCAGTTCTTC	CASRQGSSYNEQFF
TRBV7-2	TRBJ2-7	.	many	TGTGCCAGCAGCTTAGGCACGGCCCTCTCCTACGAGCAGTACTTC	CASSLGTALSYEQYF
TRBV3-1	TRBJ2-3	.	.	TGTGCCATCAGCCCCGAGGGACTCAGCACAGATACGCAGTATTTT	CAISPEGLSTDTQYF
TRBV12-3/TRBV12-4	TRBJ2-7	.	.	TGTGCCAGCAGTAAGACCGACTTCCCCTACGAGCAGTACTTC	CASSKTDFPYEQYF
TRBV27	TRBJ2-7	TRBD1	many	TGTGCCAGCAGTCTGTGGACAGGGGGCAAATCCGAGCAGTACTTC	CASSLWTGGKSEQYF
TRBV6-1	TRBJ1-2	.	.	TGTGCCAGCAGTGAAGGTCAGAGGGGTGGTGGCTACACCTTC	CASSEGQRGGGYTF
TRBV7-2	TRBJ2-1	TRBD2	few	TGTGCCAGCAGCTTAGGTTCGGGGGGGGTTTATGAGCAGTTCTTC	CASSLGSGGVYEQFF
TRBV9	TRBJ2-7	.	few	TGTGCCAGAATCGGGACGGTGCGTTACGAGCAGTACTTC	CARIGTVRYEQYF
TRBV7-3	TRBJ2-5	.	many	TGTGCCAGCAGCTTAATAGGGCAAGAGACCCAGTACTTC	CASSLIGQETQYF
TRBV20-1	TRBJ2-7	TRBD2	few	TGCAGTGCTACCTTAGCGGGAGCCTGGGACGAGCAGTACTTC	CSATLAGAWDEQYF
TRBV12-3/TRBV12-4	TRBJ2-7	.	many	TGTGCCAGCAGTTCGTCCACGGGGCCCTACGAGCAGTACTTC	CASSSSTGPYEQYF
TRBV28	TRBJ2-7	.	.	TGTGCCAGCAGCCGGACAGCCCCGGGCGAGCAGTACTTC	CASSRTAPGEQYF
TRBV24-1	TRBJ2-1	.	.	TGTGCCACCAGTGAAGGGAGCTACAATGAGCAGTTCTTC	CATSEGSYNEQFF
TRBV24-1	TRBJ2-3	TRBD2	few	TGTGCCACCAGTGATAAAATAGCGGGGAATACGCAGTATTTT	CATSDKIAGNTQYF
TRBV3-1	TRBJ1-5	.	.	TGTGCCAGCAGCCGTTCGGACAATCAGCCCCAGCATTTT	CASSRSDNQPQHF
TRBV5-6	TRBJ1-2	.	few	TGTGCCAGCAGCTTGATGGGGCGGGGGAATAACTATGGCTACACCTTC	CASSLMGRGNNYGYTF